This TCR beta chain was recovered during a study of blood T cell repertoires in COVID-19. CDR1 is PRHDT and CDR2 is FYEKMQ in the germline V gene (reference sequence). The J segment lost 0 bases and the V segment lost 3 bases, leaving 11 bases of the junction unmatched. This CDR3 is 19 amino acids long. Some clones are missing from TCRdb's copy, which holds only in-frame ones; the method was immunoSEQ multiplex PCR. This sample yields 130,000 to 150,000 clones, of which about 79% are seen a single time; roughly 10% belongs to the top ten. This clone came up a few times. Sequenced input: peripheral blood. The rearrangement uses TRBV13 and TRBJ2-6; TRBD1 matches at 7 bases. The sequence came from a man in his 60s with active or convalescent COVID-19. CDR3 protein: CASSFYLGQANSGANVLTF. The CDR3 DNA reads TGTGCCAGCAGCTTTTATCTCGGACAGGCCAACTCTGGGGCCAACGTCCTGACTTTC.